Presented here are 28 T cell receptor beta chains from one specimen sequenced in a study of blood T cell repertoires in COVID-19. Measured with immunoSEQ multiplex PCR; TCRdb has only the in-frame clones, and not every one. The sample yields 200,000 to 250,000 clones, nearly 90% seen once. Sequencing was carried out using PBMCs or T cells enriched from blood (not recorded which). Source of these receptors: a man younger than 40 who had recovered from COVID-19.

The rearrangement joins TRBV21-1 to TRBJ2-5; TRBD2, the table's D call, was not compared with the DNA. TRBV21-1 counts as a pseudogene. This CDR3 region has 21 residues. For the CDR3, the DNA is TGTGCCAGCAGCAAAGTCGGGACTAGCGGGAGCAGCCCCTCGTACCAAGAGACCCAGTACTTC. It is translated as CASSKVGTSGSSPSYQETQYF.

This chain connects TRBV7-6 to TRBJ1-3; D gene unclear. Trimming took 1 base from V and 0 from J, leaving 7 bases between them. Germline V gene lookup returns CDR1 SGHVS and CDR2 FNYEAQ. This CDR3 spans 15 amino acids. The CDR3 coding sequence is TGTGCCAGCAGCTTAGGTACTAGCTCTGGAAACACCATATATTTT. Amino acids: CASSLGTSSGNTIYF.

The chain is built from TRBV2 and TRBJ1-2; unclear D gene. CDR1 is SNHLY, CDR2 FYNNEI, per germline. The CDR3 covers 12 residues. Trimming took 6 bases from V and 5 from J, leaving 10 bases between them. CDR3 bases: TGTGCCAGCAGACAGTCCTTATATGGCTACACCTTC. Protein: CASRQSLYGYTF.

This clone was observed a single time. The V call is TRBV7-2, the J call TRBJ2-3, with D possibly matching TRBD2 (5 bases). CDR1 SGHTA and CDR2 FQGNSA come from the germline V gene. The CDR3 runs to 14 residues. V was trimmed by 4 bases and J by 8 bases, leaving 16 bases between them. The CDR3 protein is CASSSQPPGSTQYF. CDR3 nucleotide sequence: TGTGCCAGCAGCTCCCAACCTCCGGGGTCTACGCAGTATTTT.

This clone has only one observation. The rearrangement links TRBV5-1 to TRBJ2-1, with 11 bases that match TRBD2. The germline CDR1 and CDR2 sequences are SGHRS and YFSETQ. Trimming cost V 4 bases and J 7 bases; bases outside gene matches: 10. CDR3 length: 16 amino acids. This CDR3 reads CASSLSGRAAGNEQFF. The CDR3 nucleotides read TGCGCCAGCAGCCTTAGCGGGAGGGCCGCGGGGAATGAGCAGTTCTTC.

This rearrangement joins TRBV11-2 to TRBJ2-2, with 10 bases lining up with TRBD2. The CDR3 covers 17 residues. J was trimmed by 7 bases and V by 9 bases; bases with no gene match: 17. Germline V gene data show CDR1 as SGHAT and CDR2 as FQNNGV. CDR3 nucleotides: TGTGCCAGTCATGCGCTAGCGGGAGCGCGATGGAACGGGGAGCTGTTTTTT. As protein: CASHALAGARWNGELFF.

The chain links TRBV5-4 to TRBJ2-2, with 8 bases that match TRBD2. Germline V gene data show CDR1 as SGHNT and CDR2 as YYREEE (reference sequence). Losses at the gene ends were 6 bases for V and 7 bases for J; bases not matched to a gene: 8. CDR3 length equals 14 residues. CDR3 protein: CASTGGEPGGELFF. CDR3 coding DNA: TGTGCCAGCACGGGGGGGGAACCCGGCGGGGAGCTGTTTTTT.

J is TRBJ2-7 and V is TRBV7-9; D perhaps matches TRBD1 (6 bases). V gave up 5 bases and J gave up 3 bases, with 14 bases separating them. Germline CDR1 is SEHNR and CDR2 is FQNEAQ (reference sequence). The CDR3 extends over 14 amino acids. For the CDR3, the DNA is TGTGCCAGCAGCCAACAGGGACATGACTACGAGCAGTACTTC. Protein sequence: CASSQQGHDYEQYF.

In nucleotides, the CDR3 is TGTGCCAGCAGCGTAAGGACAGAACCCTATGGCTACACCTTC. This gives the protein CASSVRTEPYGYTF. V usage is TRBV9 and J usage is TRBJ1-2, with D possibly TRBD1 on 6 matching bases. The CDR3 length is 14 residues. With 1 base removed from V and 4 bases from J, the gap between germline ends came to 11 bases. Per the germline V gene, CDR1 is SGDLS and CDR2 is YYNGEE.

This chain uses TRBV7-3 with TRBJ1-6; 7 bases match TRBD1. Germline V gives CDR1 SGHTA, CDR2 FQGTGA. CDR3 length: 15 amino acids. The V and J ends lost 2 bases and 8 bases, in that order; junction bases with no gene match: 6. CDR3 sequence: CASSLSGQIYSPLHF. The DNA for the CDR3 is TGTGCCAGCAGCTTATCGGGACAGATTTATTCACCCCTCCACTTT.

CDR3 residues: CASSQGAGTALNTEAFF. CDR3 nucleotides: TGTGCCAGCAGCCAAGGGGCTGGGACAGCCCTGAACACTGAAGCTTTCTTT. The chain has TRBV3-1 (or the pseudogene TRBV3-2) and TRBJ1-1; the match to TRBD1 covers 7 bases. The CDR3 length is 17 residues. The germline gives CDR1 LGHDT, CDR2 YNNKEL (reference sequence). Trimming took 1 base from V and 0 from J; bases not matched to a gene: 8.

The chain uses TRBV5-4 and TRBJ2-7; 9 nucleotides agree with TRBD2. CDR3 length: 15 amino acids. V dropped 2 bases and J dropped 0; count of bases not matched to a gene: 3. In germline, CDR1 is SGHNT, CDR2 YYREEE (reference sequence). CDR3 bases: TGTGCCAGCAGCTTCGCGGGGGGGAACTCCTACGAGCAGTACTTC. Protein product: CASSFAGGNSYEQYF.

The CDR3 DNA reads as TGTGCCAGCAGCCAAGAGCAGGGGCCTGGGGCCAACGTCCTGACTTTC. Its protein product is CASSQEQGPGANVLTF. The V call is TRBV3-1 (or the pseudogene TRBV3-2), the J call TRBJ2-6; weak D call: TRBD1 (6 bases). From germline, CDR1 is LGHDT and CDR2 YNNKEL (reference sequence). V was pared by 0 bases and J by 2 bases, with 8 bases between. CDR3 length: 16 residues.

CDR3 sequence (DNA): TGTGCCAGCGGGGGGACGGAGGATCAGCCCCAGCATTTT. Amino acids: CASGGTEDQPQHF. The genes are TRBV12-3 or TRBV12-4 and TRBJ1-5, with D perhaps matching TRBD1 (5 bases). This CDR3 is 13 amino acids long. Trimming left V 8 bases short and J 5 bases short, with 13 bases between.

This chain uses TRBV6-4 with TRBJ2-6; D is unresolved. CDR1 MRHNA and CDR2 SNTAGT come from the germline V gene. Trimming removed 8 bases at V and 0 bases at J, with 14 bases between. This CDR3 has 16 amino acids. DNA for the CDR3: TGTGCCAGCGGTTCAGGCTCTTCCTCTGGGGCCAACGTCCTGACTTTC. This sequence encodes CASGSGSSSGANVLTF.

The chain is built from TRBV9 and TRBJ1-6, with 10 nucleotides matching TRBD1. The CDR3 loop spans 16 amino acids. Germline V gene lookup returns CDR1 SGDLS and CDR2 YYNGEE. J lost 9 bases, V lost 3 bases, and 9 bases had no gene match. In nucleotides, the CDR3 is TGTGCCAGCAGCGCCGGGACAGGGGACGATGGTTCACCCCTCCACTTT. This translates into CASSAGTGDDGSPLHF. Drawing the rest from reference TRBV9 and TRBJ1-6, the complete variable domain is DSGVTQTPKHLITATGQRVTLRCSPRSGDLSVYWYQQSLDQGLQFLIQYYNGEERAKGNILERFSAQQFPDLHSELNLSSLELGDSALYFCASSAGTGDDGSPLHFGNGTRLTVT.

The V and J genes are TRBV14 and TRBJ1-2; D unclear. The CDR3 has 14 amino acids. Trimming pared 7 bases from V and 0 bases from J, leaving 12 bases between. The V gene's germline CDR1 is SGHDN and CDR2 FVKESK. DNA of the CDR3: TGTGCCAGCAATCGGGGTGGAACTAACTATGGCTACACCTTC. Translated, it gives CASNRGGTNYGYTF.

The genes are TRBV7-2 and TRBJ2-7; TRBD2 might be the D (6 bases). V lost 5 bases to trimming and J lost 3 bases, with 14 bases between them. CDR1 and CDR2 (germline): SGHTA, FQGNSA. This CDR3 has 14 residues. CDR3 in DNA: TGTGCCAGCAGCACCCATAGCGGCAACTACGAGCAGTACTTC. This sequence encodes CASSTHSGNYEQYF. The variable domain in full, completed from reference TRBV7-2 and TRBJ2-7, reads GAGVSQSPSNKVTEKGKDVELRCDPISGHTALYWYRQSLGQGLEFLIYFQGNSAPDKSGLPSDRFSAERTGGSVSTLTIQRTQQEDSAVYLCASSTHSGNYEQYFGPGTRLTVT.

Only a few counts were recorded for this clone. This chain links TRBV30 with TRBJ2-2, with a possible D match to TRBD1 (5 bases). The CDR3 spans 16 residues. Trimming pared 4 bases from V and 7 bases from J, leaving 22 bases between. Per the germline V gene, CDR1 is GTSNPN and CDR2 is SVGIG (reference sequence). The CDR3 protein is CAWTPWGKNAVGELFF. The DNA for the CDR3 is TGTGCCTGGACCCCGTGGGGCAAAAACGCTGTCGGGGAGCTGTTTTTT.

About this clone itself: One end of the junction varies from germline; a read error may be responsible. V usage is TRBV27 and J usage is TRBJ1-1; 7 bases are shared with TRBD1. This CDR3 is built from 17 residues. The germline gives CDR1 MNHEY, CDR2 SMNVEV (reference sequence). This CDR3 is CASSLSTGYDVGTEAFF. The CDR3 DNA reads as TGTGCCAGCAGTCTATCGACAGGGTACGACGTAGGCACTGAAGCTTTCTTT.

V is TRBV9 and J is TRBJ2-3, with 9 bases aligning to TRBD2. Per the germline V gene, CDR1 is SGDLS and CDR2 is YYNGEE. J lost 4 bases, V lost 2 bases, and 5 bases had no gene match. The CDR3 runs to 15 residues. The CDR3 DNA follows: TGTGCCAGCAGCGTGACTAGCGGTTTATCAGATACGCAGTATTTT. It translates to CASSVTSGLSDTQYF.

The CDR3 loop reads CASSHSSTNRGHEQYF. The CDR3 region has the DNA TGTGCCAGCAGCCACTCTAGCACAAACAGGGGCCACGAGCAGTACTTC. The rearrangement joins TRBV27 to TRBJ2-7, with 7 positions matching TRBD1. In germline, CDR1 is MNHEY, CDR2 SMNVEV (reference sequence). The CDR3 spans 16 residues. The junction had 16 bases not matched to a gene; V was cut back by 6 bases and J by 5 bases.

The genes are TRBV18 and TRBJ1-1; TRBD1 is a possible D gene (6 bases). The V and J ends lost 1 base and 6 bases respectively, with 9 bases between them. CDR3 length equals 13 residues. The germline CDR1 and CDR2 sequences are KGHSH and LQKENI. CDR3 DNA sequence: TGTGCCAGCTCACCACGACAGGACGCTGAAGCTTTCTTT. Translating it yields CASSPRQDAEAFF.

This clone was recorded only once. The chain couples TRBV4-1 to TRBJ2-3; 7 nucleotides align to TRBD2. CDR3 length: 16 residues. CDR1 and CDR2 from the germline V gene are MGHRA and YSYEKL. Trimming cost V 2 bases and J 0 bases; bases outside gene matches: 5. The DNA of the CDR3 is TGCGCCAGCAGCCAACTTCCTAGCGGAAGCACAGATACGCAGTATTTT. Protein product: CASSQLPSGSTDTQYF.

This chain joins TRBV2 and TRBJ2-2; 8 positions match TRBD1. V was pared by 7 bases and J by 7 bases, with 8 bases of the junction left unmatched. The germline gives CDR1 SNHLY, CDR2 FYNNEI. The CDR3 has 14 residues. Here the CDR3 DNA reads TGTGCCAGCACCAGGACAGGGCGGGACGGGGAGCTGTTTTTT. It is translated as CASTRTGRDGELFF.

This clone has a count of ten or more. This chain connects TRBV30 to TRBJ2-7; D remains ambiguous. Germline lookup yields CDR1 GTSNPN and CDR2 SVGIG (reference sequence). The CDR3 has 11 residues. V dropped 3 bases and J dropped 5 bases, with 8 bases sitting between them. The CDR3 nucleotides are TGTGCCTGGAGCCCTAACCACGAGCAGTACTTC. Protein: CAWSPNHEQYF.

The rearrangement joins TRBV21-1 to TRBJ1-5; no check of the table's D call, TRBD1, against the DNA was made. TRBV21-1 is described as a pseudogene. The CDR3 is 17 residues long. In DNA, the CDR3 is TGTGCCAGCAGCAACCGGACAGGGGTAGGAGGCAATCAGCCCCAGCATTTT. Its translation is CASSNRTGVGGNQPQHF.

The table lists this clone with a count of one. The chain uses TRBV6-6 and TRBJ2-7; D ambiguous. The CDR3 consists of 12 residues. In germline, CDR1 is MNHNY, CDR2 SVGAGI (reference sequence). With 7 bases removed from V and 1 base from J, the gap between germline ends came to 8 bases. DNA for the CDR3: TGTGCCAGCACTGCCAGATCCTACGAGCAGTACTTC. Encoded protein: CASTARSYEQYF.